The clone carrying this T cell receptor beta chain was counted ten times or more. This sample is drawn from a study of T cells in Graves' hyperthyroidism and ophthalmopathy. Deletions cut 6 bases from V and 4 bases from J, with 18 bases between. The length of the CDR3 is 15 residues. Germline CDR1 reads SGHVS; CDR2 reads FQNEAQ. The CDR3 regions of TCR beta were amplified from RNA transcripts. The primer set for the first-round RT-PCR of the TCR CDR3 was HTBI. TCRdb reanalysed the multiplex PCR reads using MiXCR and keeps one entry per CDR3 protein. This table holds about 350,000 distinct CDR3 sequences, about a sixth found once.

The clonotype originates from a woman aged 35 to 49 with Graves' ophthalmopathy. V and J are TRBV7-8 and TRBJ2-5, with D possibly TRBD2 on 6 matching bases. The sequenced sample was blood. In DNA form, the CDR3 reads TGTGCCAGCAGACCGCTTGGGGGAGGTGGAGAGACCCAGTACTTC. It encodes CASRPLGGGGETQYF. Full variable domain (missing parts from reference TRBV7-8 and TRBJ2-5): GAGVSQSPRYKVAKRGQDVALRCDPISGHVSLFWYQQALGQGPEFLTYFQNEAQLDKSGLPSDRFFAERPEGSVSTLKIQRTQQEDSAVYLCASRPLGGGGETQYFGPGTRLLVL.